This record concerns one T cell receptor beta chain sequence. No antigen is known for it. The record originates from a study of cytomegalovirus exposure and HLA in healthy donors. About the research overall: HLA-typed donors contributed around 88 million unique TCRs, which were held in an early data release.

Overall study findings and caveats: TCR beta V- and J-gene trimming was later associated with a missense DCLRE1C variant.

Primers included in the PCR were 60 Vbeta and 13 Jbeta primers. How the authors handled the data: Later, an analysis found 75 million to 90 million unique TCR beta chains, and approximately 10 million of these were shared. TCRdb's copy holds only in-frame clones and misses some; the assay was immunoSEQ multiplex PCR. D and trimming come from the DNA, and the V and J calls and clone size come from that table. Its listing shows about 130,000 clones. Germline CDR1 and CDR2: SGHNT and YYREEE (reference sequence). Losses at the gene ends were 4 bases for V and 7 bases for J; bases not matched to a gene: 2. The CDR3 consists of 13 residues.

This sequence originates from a woman in her forties in good health and CMV-seropositive. V and J are TRBV5-4 and TRBJ2-2; 9 nucleotides line up with TRBD1. Sample: PBMCs. The CDR3: CASSPTGGGELFF. DNA for the CDR3: TGTGCCAGCAGCCCGACAGGGGGCGGGGAGCTGTTTTTT.